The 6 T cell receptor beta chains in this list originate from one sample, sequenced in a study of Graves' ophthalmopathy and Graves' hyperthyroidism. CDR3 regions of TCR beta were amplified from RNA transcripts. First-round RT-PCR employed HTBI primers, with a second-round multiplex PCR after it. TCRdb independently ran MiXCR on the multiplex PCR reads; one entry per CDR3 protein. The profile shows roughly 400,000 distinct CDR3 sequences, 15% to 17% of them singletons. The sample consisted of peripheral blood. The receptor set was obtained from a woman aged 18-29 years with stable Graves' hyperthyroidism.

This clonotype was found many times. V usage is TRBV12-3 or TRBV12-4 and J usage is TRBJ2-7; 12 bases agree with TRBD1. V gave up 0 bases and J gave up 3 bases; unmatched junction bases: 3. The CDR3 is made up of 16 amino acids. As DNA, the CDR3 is TGTGCCAGCAGTTTAGCGGGGACAGGGGGCGTCTACGAGCAGTACTTC. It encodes CASSLAGTGGVYEQYF.

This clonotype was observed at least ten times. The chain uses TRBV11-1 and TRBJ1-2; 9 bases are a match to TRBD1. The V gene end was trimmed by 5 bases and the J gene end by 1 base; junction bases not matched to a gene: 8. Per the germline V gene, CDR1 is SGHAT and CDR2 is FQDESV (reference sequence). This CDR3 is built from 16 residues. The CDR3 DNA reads TGTGCCAGCAGCACGGACAGGGGCCAACGTAACTATGGCTACACCTTC. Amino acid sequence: CASSTDRGQRNYGYTF. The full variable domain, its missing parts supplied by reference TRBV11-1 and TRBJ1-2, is EAEVAQSPRYKITEKSQAVAFWCDPISGHATLYWYRQILGQGPELLVQFQDESVVDDSQLPKDRFSAERLKGVDSTLKIQPAELGDSAMYLCASSTDRGQRNYGYTFGSGTRLTVV.

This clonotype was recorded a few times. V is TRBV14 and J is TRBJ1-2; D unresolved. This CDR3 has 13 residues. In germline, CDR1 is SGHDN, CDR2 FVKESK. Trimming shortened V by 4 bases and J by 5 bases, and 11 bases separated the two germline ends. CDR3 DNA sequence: TGTGCCAGCAGCCGACCCAATCGGTATGGCTACACCTTC. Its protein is CASSRPNRYGYTF.

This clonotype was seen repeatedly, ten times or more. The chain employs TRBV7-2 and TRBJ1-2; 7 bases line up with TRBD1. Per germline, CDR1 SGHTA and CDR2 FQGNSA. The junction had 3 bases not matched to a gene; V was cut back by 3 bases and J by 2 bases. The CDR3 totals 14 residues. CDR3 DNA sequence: TGTGCCAGCAGCTTTTCGGGACAGAACTATGGCTACACCTTC. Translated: CASSFSGQNYGYTF.

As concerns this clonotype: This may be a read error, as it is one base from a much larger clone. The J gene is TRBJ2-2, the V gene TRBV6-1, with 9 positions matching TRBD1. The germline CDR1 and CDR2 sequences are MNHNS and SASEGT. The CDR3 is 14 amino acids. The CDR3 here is CAISKQGAAGELFF. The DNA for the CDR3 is TGTGCCATCAGTAAACAGGGGGCCGCCGGGGAGCTGTTTTTT.

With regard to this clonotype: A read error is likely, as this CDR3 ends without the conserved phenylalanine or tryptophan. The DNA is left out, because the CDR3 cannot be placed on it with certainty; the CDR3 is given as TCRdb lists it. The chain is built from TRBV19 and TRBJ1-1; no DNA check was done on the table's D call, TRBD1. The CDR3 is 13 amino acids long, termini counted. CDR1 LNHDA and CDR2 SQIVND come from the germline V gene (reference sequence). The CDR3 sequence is CASSIPPNTEACL.